Following are 9 T cell receptor beta chains from one sample sequenced in a study of response to subunit inactivated influenza vaccine. One entry per CDR3 protein, called by TCRdb with MiXCR from the RT-PCR reads. The sample holds under 850,000 distinct CDR3 sequences, 15% to 20% seen once. Sequenced here: PBMCs from blood, sampled around 5 days after vaccination. Receptors originate from a man between 45 and 60 years old who received an inactivated influenza vaccine.

This clonotype was seen only a few times. The chain uses TRBV10-3 and TRBJ2-5; TRBD2 matches 9 bases. The CDR3 covers 16 residues. After removal of 3 bases from V and 2 bases from J, the junction contained 7 bases not matched to a gene. CDR1 ENHRY and CDR2 SYGVKD come from the germline V gene. DNA for the CDR3: TGTGCCATCAGTGACCTAGCGGGGCATCAGCAAGAGACCCAGTACTTC. It yields the protein CAISDLAGHQQETQYF.

The rearrangement links TRBV20-1 to TRBJ2-1; 9 bases match TRBD2. Germline CDR1 and CDR2: DFQATT and SNEGSKA (reference sequence). The CDR3 contains 15 residues. The V and J ends lost 5 bases and 7 bases, in that order; junction bases with no gene match: 12. CDR3: CSAENLGLAANEQFF. The DNA for the CDR3 is TGCAGTGCTGAAAACCTGGGACTAGCAGCAAATGAGCAGTTCTTC.

The chain recombines TRBV5-1 with TRBJ2-5; 7 nucleotides agree with TRBD2. J lost 5 bases, V lost 4 bases, and 11 bases had no gene match. The V gene's germline CDR1 is SGHRS and CDR2 YFSETQ. The CDR3 sequence is 15 residues long. The CDR3 nucleotides read TGCGCCAGCAGCCGAGTGACTAGCTTGGGCGAGACCCAGTACTTC. Translation: CASSRVTSLGETQYF. The variable domain in full, completed from reference TRBV5-1 and TRBJ2-5, reads KAGVTQTPRYLIKTRGQQVTLSCSPISGHRSVSWYQQTPGQGLQFLFEYFSETQRNKGNFPGRFSGRQFSNSRSEMNVSTLELGDSALYLCASSRVTSLGETQYFGPGTRLLVL.

Only a few counts were recorded for this clonotype. The chain carries TRBV5-1 and TRBJ1-5; D is perhaps TRBD1 (5 bases). CDR1 and CDR2 (germline): SGHRS, YFSETQ. The germline V and J ends were trimmed by 0 bases and 3 bases, with 13 bases remaining between them. The CDR3 is 16 residues long. For the CDR3, the DNA is TGCGCCAGCAGCTTGGATGGGGGGGGGATCAATCAGCCCCAGCATTTT. It is translated as CASSLDGGGINQPQHF. The full variable domain, completed using reference TRBV5-1 and TRBJ1-5, is KAGVTQTPRYLIKTRGQQVTLSCSPISGHRSVSWYQQTPGQGLQFLFEYFSETQRNKGNFPGRFSGRQFSNSRSEMNVSTLELGDSALYLCASSLDGGGINQPQHFGDGTRLSIL.

This clonotype was seen a handful of times. The CDR3, as DNA: TGCGCCAGCAGCTCAGGGTTGCGTGAAGCTTTCTTT. Its translation is CASSSGLREAFF. The chain carries TRBV5-1 and TRBJ1-1; perhaps TRBD1 as D (5 bases). The CDR3 covers 12 residues. Trimming removed 3 bases at V and 7 bases at J, with 10 bases between. Germline CDR1 and CDR2: SGHRS and YFSETQ.

This clonotype was seen only a few times. The chain couples TRBV4-2 to TRBJ2-7, with TRBD1 as a possible D gene (7 bases). V lost 2 bases, J lost 2 bases, and 16 bases lay in between. CDR1 and CDR2 from the germline V gene are LGHNA and YNFKEQ. The CDR3 length is 16 residues. The CDR3 region has the DNA TGTGCCAGCAGCCAAAAAGCCGGGGGACAGACCTACGAGCAGTACTTC. As protein: CASSQKAGGQTYEQYF.

This chain connects TRBV5-1 to TRBJ1-2; a possible D gene is TRBD1 (5 bases). Germline lookup yields CDR1 SGHRS and CDR2 YFSETQ. Deletions cut 6 bases from V and 4 bases from J, with 13 bases between. This CDR3 is built from 13 residues. The DNA for the CDR3 is TGCGCCAGCAATGCCGGGGGGACCTATGGCTACACCTTC. Translated, it gives CASNAGGTYGYTF.

The chain employs TRBV30 and TRBJ2-1; 9 bases line up with TRBD1. Trimming removed 0 bases from V and 8 bases from J; junction bases left unmatched: 11. The germline gives CDR1 GTSNPN, CDR2 SVGIG (reference sequence). This CDR3 region has 16 residues. The CDR3 loop reads CAWSVRGTGISDEQFF. The CDR3 coding sequence is TGTGCCTGGAGTGTACGCGGGACAGGGATATCGGATGAGCAGTTCTTC.

The chain joins TRBV19 to TRBJ2-7, with 7 bases that match TRBD2. Unmatched junction bases numbered 6, after V lost 10 bases and J lost 0 bases. CDR1 LNHDA and CDR2 SQIVND come from the germline V gene (reference sequence). The CDR3 runs to 13 residues. CDR3 sequence (DNA): TGTGCCACCGCCTGGGGGGGCTCCTACGAGCAGTACTTC. As protein: CATAWGGSYEQYF.